The sequence of this T cell receptor beta chain was determined in a study of low-dose radiotherapy and immunotherapy resistance in tumors. Both TCRalpha and TCRbeta chains were reverse transcribed with V-gene-specific primers. It was with a constant-region primer and a V-primer adapter that TCRs were amplified over 20 PCR cycles. TCRdb ran MiXCR on the reads and lists one entry per CDR3 protein. The sample comprises tens of thousands of distinct CDR3 sequences, around 30% of which are singletons, and approximately 12% rests with the top ten. This clonotype came up many times. The germline V gene has CDR1 KGHSH and CDR2 LQKENI. The CDR3 sequence is 15 residues long. V was pared by 3 bases and J by 5 bases, with 16 bases between. The time point is: before trial treatment. Along with nivolumab and ipilimumab, donors received aspirin, low-dose cyclophosphamide and low-dose radiotherapy. Patients with advanced, tumor-infiltrating lymphocyte-negative solid tumors were eligible.

The chain carries TRBV18 and TRBJ1-2; tentatively, D is TRBD1 (5 bases). Specimen: PBMCs, collected before treatment. The TCR comes from a female donor with ovarian cancer. The CDR3 here is CASSPAQGIEYGYTF. The CDR3 bases are TGTGCCAGCTCACCTGCGCAGGGAATTGAGTATGGCTACACCTTC.